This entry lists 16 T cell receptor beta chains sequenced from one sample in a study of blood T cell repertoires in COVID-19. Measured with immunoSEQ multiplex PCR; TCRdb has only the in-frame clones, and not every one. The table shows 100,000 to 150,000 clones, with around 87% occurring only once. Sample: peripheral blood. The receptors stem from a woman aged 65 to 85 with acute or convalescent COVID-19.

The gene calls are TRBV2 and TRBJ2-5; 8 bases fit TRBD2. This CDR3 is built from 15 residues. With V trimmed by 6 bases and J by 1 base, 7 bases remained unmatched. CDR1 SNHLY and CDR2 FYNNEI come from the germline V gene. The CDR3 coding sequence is TGTGCCAGCAGCTTCCTGCTAGCGGGCCAAGAGACCCAGTACTTC. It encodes CASSFLLAGQETQYF.

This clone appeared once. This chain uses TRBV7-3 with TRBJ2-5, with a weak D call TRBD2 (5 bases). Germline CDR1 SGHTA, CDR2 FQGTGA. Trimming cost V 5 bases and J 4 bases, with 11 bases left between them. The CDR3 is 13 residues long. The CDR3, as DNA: TGTGCCAGCAGCGAGGGTGGGCCAGAGACCCAGTACTTC. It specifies CASSEGGPETQYF.

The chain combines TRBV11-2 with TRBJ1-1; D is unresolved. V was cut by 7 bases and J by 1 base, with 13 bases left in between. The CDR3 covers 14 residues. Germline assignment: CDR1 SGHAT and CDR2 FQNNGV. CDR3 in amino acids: CASTDRRRNTEAFF. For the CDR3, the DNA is TGTGCCAGCACCGATCGGAGGCGGAACACTGAAGCTTTCTTT.

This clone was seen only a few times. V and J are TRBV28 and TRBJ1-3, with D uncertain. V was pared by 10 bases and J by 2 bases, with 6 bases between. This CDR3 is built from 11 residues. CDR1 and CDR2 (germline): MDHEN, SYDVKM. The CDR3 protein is CANLAGNTIYF. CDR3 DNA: TGTGCCAACCTAGCTGGAAACACCATATATTTT.

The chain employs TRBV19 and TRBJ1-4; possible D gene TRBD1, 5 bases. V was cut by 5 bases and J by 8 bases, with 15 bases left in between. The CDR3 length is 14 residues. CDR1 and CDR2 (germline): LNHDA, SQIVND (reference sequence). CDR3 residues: CASSAPPGREKLFF. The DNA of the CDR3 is TGTGCCAGTAGTGCCCCTCCAGGGAGGGAAAAACTGTTTTTT.

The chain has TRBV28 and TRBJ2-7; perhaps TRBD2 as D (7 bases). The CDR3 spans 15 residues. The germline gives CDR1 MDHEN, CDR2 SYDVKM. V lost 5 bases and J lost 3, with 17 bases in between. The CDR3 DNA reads TGTGCCAGCAGTCTTTCCCACGGGGGGCTCTACGAGCAGTACTTC. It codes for CASSLSHGGLYEQYF.

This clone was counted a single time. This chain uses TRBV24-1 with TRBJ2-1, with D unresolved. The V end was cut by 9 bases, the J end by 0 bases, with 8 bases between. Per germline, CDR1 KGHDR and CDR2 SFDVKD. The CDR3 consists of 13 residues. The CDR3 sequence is CATEARSYNEQFF. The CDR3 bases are TGTGCCACCGAAGCACGCTCCTACAATGAGCAGTTCTTC.

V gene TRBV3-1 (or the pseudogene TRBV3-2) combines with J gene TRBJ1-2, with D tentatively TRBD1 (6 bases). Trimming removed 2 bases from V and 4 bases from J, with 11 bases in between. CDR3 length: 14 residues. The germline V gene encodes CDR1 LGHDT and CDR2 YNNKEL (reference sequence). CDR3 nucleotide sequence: TGTGCCAGCAGCCAACCCCCAGGGGCCTATGGCTACACCTTC. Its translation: CASSQPPGAYGYTF.

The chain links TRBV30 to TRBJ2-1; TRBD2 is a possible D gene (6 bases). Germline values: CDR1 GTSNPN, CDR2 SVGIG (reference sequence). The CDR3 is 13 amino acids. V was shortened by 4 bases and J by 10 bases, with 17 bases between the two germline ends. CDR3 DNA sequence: TGTGCCTGGACGAGGGGAGCGGGCCGCGAGCAGTTCTTC. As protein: CAWTRGAGREQFF.

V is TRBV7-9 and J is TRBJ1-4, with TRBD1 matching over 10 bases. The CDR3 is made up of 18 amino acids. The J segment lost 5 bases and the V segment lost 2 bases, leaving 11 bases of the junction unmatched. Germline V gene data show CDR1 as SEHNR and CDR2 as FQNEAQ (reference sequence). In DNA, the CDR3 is TGTGCCAGCAGCTTAACTATTTACCCGACAGGGGGCAATGAAAAACTGTTTTTT. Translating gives CASSLTIYPTGGNEKLFF.

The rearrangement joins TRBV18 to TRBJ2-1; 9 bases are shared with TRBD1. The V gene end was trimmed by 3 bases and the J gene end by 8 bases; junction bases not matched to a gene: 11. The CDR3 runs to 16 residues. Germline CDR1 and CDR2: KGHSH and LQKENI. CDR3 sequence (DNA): TGTGCCAGCTCACCGCCCTCCGGGACAGGGATATATGAGCAGTTCTTC. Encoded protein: CASSPPSGTGIYEQFF. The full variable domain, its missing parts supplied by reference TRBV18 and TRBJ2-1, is NAGVMQNPRHLVRRRGQEARLRCSPMKGHSHVYWYRQLPEEGLKFMVYLQKENIIDESGMPKERFSAEFPKEGPSILRIQQVVRGDSAAYFCASSPPSGTGIYEQFFGPGTRLTVL.

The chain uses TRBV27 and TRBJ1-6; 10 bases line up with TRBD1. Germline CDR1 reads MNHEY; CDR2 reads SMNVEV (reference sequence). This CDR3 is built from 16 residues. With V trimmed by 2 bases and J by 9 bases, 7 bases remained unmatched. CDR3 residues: CASSLRETGGFSPLHF. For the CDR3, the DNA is TGTGCCAGCAGTTTAAGAGAGACAGGGGGCTTTTCACCCCTCCACTTT.

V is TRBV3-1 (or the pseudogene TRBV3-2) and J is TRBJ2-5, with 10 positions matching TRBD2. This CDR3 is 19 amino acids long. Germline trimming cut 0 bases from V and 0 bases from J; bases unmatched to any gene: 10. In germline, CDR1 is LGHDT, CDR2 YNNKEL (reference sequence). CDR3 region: CASSQDFGLAGANQETQYF. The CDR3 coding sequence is TGTGCCAGCAGCCAAGATTTCGGGCTAGCGGGGGCGAACCAAGAGACCCAGTACTTC.

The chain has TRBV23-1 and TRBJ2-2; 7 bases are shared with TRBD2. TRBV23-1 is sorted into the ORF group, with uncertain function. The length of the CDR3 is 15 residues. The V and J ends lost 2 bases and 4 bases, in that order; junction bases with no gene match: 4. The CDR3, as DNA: TGCGCCAGCAGTCAAATGGGAGGGCCCACCGGGGAGCTGTTTTTT. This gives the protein CASSQMGGPTGELFF.

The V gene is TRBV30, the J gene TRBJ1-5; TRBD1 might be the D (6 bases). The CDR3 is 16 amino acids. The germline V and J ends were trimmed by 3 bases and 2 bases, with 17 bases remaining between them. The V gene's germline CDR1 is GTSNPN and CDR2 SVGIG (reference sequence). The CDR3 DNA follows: TGTGCCTGGAGGAAGAAGGGGGAAAAGGGCAATCAGCCCCAGCATTTT. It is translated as CAWRKKGEKGNQPQHF.

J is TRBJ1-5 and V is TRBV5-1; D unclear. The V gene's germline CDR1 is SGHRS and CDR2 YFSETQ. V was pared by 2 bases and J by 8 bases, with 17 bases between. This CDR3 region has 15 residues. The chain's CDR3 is CASSFFPGKREPQHF. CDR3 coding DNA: TGCGCCAGCAGCTTTTTCCCGGGAAAAAGAGAGCCCCAGCATTTT.